Below are 14 T cell receptor beta chains sequenced from a single sample in a study of post-analysis software for immune sequencing data. No antigen is known for these receptors. Study-wide results and caveats: Patients showed TRBV5-6, TRBV5-1 and TRBV20-1 among roughly 5 TRBV segments more frequent than in controls.

The TCR beta cDNA libraries contained unique molecular identifiers. Using its own MiXCR run on the PCR reads, TCRdb lists one record per CDR3 protein. The data contain around 250,000 distinct CDR3 sequences, 36% of them singletons. The sequencing input was blood. The receptors were sampled from a girl aged 10 to 17 with multiple sclerosis.

The chain is built from TRBV14 and TRBJ2-3; D may be TRBD2 (5 bases). The CDR3 spans 14 residues. The germline V gene has CDR1 SGHDN and CDR2 FVKESK. Trimming stripped 3 bases from V and 1 base from J, with 8 bases between. CDR3 sequence reads: CASSQMRGTDTQYF. The DNA for the CDR3 is TGTGCCAGCAGCCAGATGAGGGGCACAGATACGCAGTATTTT.

The sample holds many counts of this clonotype. The V call is TRBV5-6, the J call TRBJ2-4; D could derive from TRBD1 or TRBD2 (6 bases each). V lost 4 bases and J lost 9, with 17 bases in between. Germline V gives CDR1 SGHDT, CDR2 YYEEEE. The CDR3 sequence is 14 residues long. DNA for the CDR3: TGTGCCAGCAGCCGGAAGGGGGGAGTAGCCATTCAGTACTTC. Its protein product is CASSRKGGVAIQYF.

Remarks on this clonotype: A much larger clone lies one base from this, so it may be a read error. The chain joins TRBV7-9 to TRBJ2-5, with 8 bases aligning to TRBD1. Germline CDR1 SEHNR, CDR2 FQNEAQ (reference sequence). The CDR3 spans 16 residues. V was clipped by 4 bases and J by 11 bases; unmatched bases: 18. CDR3 bases: TGTGCCAGCAGCTCAGGGGGCATTGGATCAAGCAATGAGCAGTACTTC. This translates into CASSSGGIGSSNEQYF.

Worth noting for this clonotype: A much larger clone is a single base away; this may be a read error. The chain is built from TRBV20-1 and TRBJ2-1, with TRBD1 matching over 9 bases. Germline V CDR1 and CDR2: DFQATT, SNEGSKA (reference sequence). This CDR3 region has 16 residues. With V trimmed by 0 bases and J by 8 bases, 11 bases remained unmatched. CDR3 sequence: CSARDGDRVRKDEQFF. CDR3 nucleotides: TGCAGTGCTAGAGACGGGGACAGGGTTCGGAAAGATGAGCAGTTCTTC.

The V gene is TRBV27, the J gene TRBJ2-4; D uncertain. Germline lookup yields CDR1 MNHEY and CDR2 SMNVEV (reference sequence). The CDR3 is 14 residues long. V was shortened by 10 bases and J by 1 base, with 14 bases between the two germline ends. Here the CDR3 reads CANSERQAKNIQYF. CDR3 bases: TGTGCCAACAGCGAAAGGCAGGCCAAAAACATTCAGTACTTC.

A word on this clonotype: A much larger clone differs from this one at a single base, so this may be a read error. The J gene is TRBJ2-1, the V gene TRBV6-2 or TRBV6-3; perhaps TRBD2 as D (6 bases). This CDR3 is 16 amino acids long. The V end lost 7 bases, the J end lost 0 bases, and 16 bases lay between the germline ends. Germline assignment: CDR1 MNHEY and CDR2 SVGEGT. The CDR3 spells CASTPVVGGSYNEQFF. CDR3 DNA: TGTGCCAGCACTCCAGTGGTGGGGGGCTCCTACAATGAGCAGTTCTTC.

Comments on this clonotype: Possible read error: a much larger clone is one base away. This sequence joins TRBV18 and TRBJ2-1; 11 nucleotides align to TRBD1. The CDR3 loop spans 14 amino acids. The trim removed 8 bases at V and 9 bases at J, leaving 9 bases unmatched. Germline CDR1 reads KGHSH; CDR2 reads LQKENI. The CDR3 loop is CASPSRTGGGEQFF. In nucleotides, the CDR3 is TGTGCCAGCCCATCAAGGACAGGGGGCGGTGAGCAGTTCTTC.

V and J are TRBV5-1 and TRBJ2-2; D remains unclear. The CDR3 runs 14 residues. CDR1 and CDR2 from the germline V gene are SGHRS and YFSETQ. The V end lost 1 base, the J end lost 0 bases, and 4 bases lay between the germline ends. CDR3 protein: CASSLTANTGELFF. CDR3 bases: TGCGCCAGCAGCTTGACGGCGAACACCGGGGAGCTGTTTTTT.

CDR3 sequence: CASSLYDRDYNEQFF. In DNA form, the CDR3 reads TGTGCCAGCAGCTTGTATGATAGGGATTACAATGAGCAGTTCTTC. V is TRBV5-6 and J is TRBJ2-1; D not certain. Looked up from germline, CDR1 is SGHDT and CDR2 is YYEEEE. This CDR3 is built from 15 residues. The V gene lost 1 base and the J gene lost 4 bases, with 12 bases spanning the gap.

This clonotype was found many times. V usage is TRBV7-9 and J usage is TRBJ2-3; the D is unclear. The ends were cut back, 9 bases at V and 6 bases at J, with 7 bases in the middle. The CDR3 is made up of 10 amino acids. CDR1 is SEHNR and CDR2 is FQNEAQ in the germline V gene (reference sequence). CDR3 nucleotide sequence: TGTGCCAGTCGTCTGGATACGCAGTATTTT. Residues: CASRLDTQYF.

This clonotype was seen ten or more times. The rearrangement links TRBV6-5 to TRBJ2-3; 8 bases match TRBD2. V was clipped by 2 bases and J by 6 bases; unmatched bases: 10. Germline CDR1 is MNHEY and CDR2 is SVGAGI. This CDR3 contains 16 residues. The CDR3 DNA reads as TGTGCCAGCAGTTACACGAGCGGGGGCGTCGGGGATACGCAGTATTTT. Its translation: CASSYTSGGVGDTQYF.

A word on this clonotype: A read error may be the cause here, since a much bigger clone is one base away. The chain links TRBV7-9 to TRBJ2-1; 8 nucleotides align to TRBD2. Judging by the DNA end, TRBJ2-7 fits better; the J call may be wrong. This CDR3 region has 14 residues. Germline assignment: CDR1 SEHNR and CDR2 FQNEAQ (reference sequence). The CDR3 DNA follows: TGTGCCAGCAGTAGAGAGCGGGAGTACAATGAGCAGTACTTC. Encoded protein: CASSREREYNEQYF.

V and J are TRBV3-1 and TRBJ1-1, with a weak D call TRBD1 (6 bases). The CDR3 sequence is 13 residues long. CDR1 and CDR2 from the germline V gene are LGHDT and YNNKEL (reference sequence). V lost 6 bases and J lost 4, with 12 bases in between. DNA of the CDR3: TGTGCCAGCAGGGGAGGGGGATCCACTGAAGCTTTCTTT. Its protein product is CASRGGGSTEAFF.

This clonotype has only a few counts. CDR3 loop: CASSISMNTEAFF. DNA for the CDR3: TGTGCCAGTAGTATCAGCATGAACACTGAAGCTTTCTTT. The chain joins TRBV19 to TRBJ1-1; D remains ambiguous. CDR1 LNHDA and CDR2 SQIVND come from the germline V gene (reference sequence). This CDR3 region has 13 residues. V gave up 3 bases and J gave up 0 bases, with 5 bases separating them.